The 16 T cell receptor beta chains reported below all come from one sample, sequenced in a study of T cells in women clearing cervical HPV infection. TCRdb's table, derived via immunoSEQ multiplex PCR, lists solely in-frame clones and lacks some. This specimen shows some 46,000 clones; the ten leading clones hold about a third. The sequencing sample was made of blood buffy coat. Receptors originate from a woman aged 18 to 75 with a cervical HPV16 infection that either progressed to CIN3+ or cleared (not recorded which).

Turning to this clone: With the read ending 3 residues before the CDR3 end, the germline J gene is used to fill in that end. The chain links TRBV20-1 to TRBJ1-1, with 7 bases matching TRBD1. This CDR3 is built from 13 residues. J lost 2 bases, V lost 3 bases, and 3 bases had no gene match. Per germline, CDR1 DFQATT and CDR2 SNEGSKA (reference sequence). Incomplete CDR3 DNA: TGCAGTGCTAGTCGGGACAGTAACACTGAA. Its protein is CSASRDSNTE. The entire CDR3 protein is CSASRDSNTEAFF.

CDR3 residues: CASSRDRGNYGYTF. Partial CDR3 DNA: TGTGCCAGTAGTAGGGACAGGGGAAACTATGGC. The V call is TRBV19, the J call TRBJ1-2; TRBD1 matches 10 bases. The read is 3 residues too short to cover the CDR3 end, so that end is filled in from the germline J gene. V was pared by 4 bases and J by 2 bases, with 1 base of the junction left unmatched. The CDR3 totals 14 residues. The V gene's germline CDR1 is LNHDA and CDR2 SQIVND (reference sequence).

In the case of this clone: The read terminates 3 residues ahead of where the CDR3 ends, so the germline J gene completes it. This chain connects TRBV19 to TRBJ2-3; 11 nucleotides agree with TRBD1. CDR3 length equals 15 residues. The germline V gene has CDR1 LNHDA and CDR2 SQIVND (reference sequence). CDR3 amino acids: CASKGRTGGLETQYF. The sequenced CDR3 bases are TGTGCCAGTAAAGGGAGGACAGGGGGCTTAGAGACG.

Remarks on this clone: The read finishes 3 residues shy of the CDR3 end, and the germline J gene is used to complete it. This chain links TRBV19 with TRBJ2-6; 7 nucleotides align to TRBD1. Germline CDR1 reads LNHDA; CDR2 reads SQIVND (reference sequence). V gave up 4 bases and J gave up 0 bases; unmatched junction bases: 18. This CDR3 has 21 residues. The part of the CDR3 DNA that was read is TGTGCCAGTAGTACCCAGCTTACCTTCACAGGGGTTAGCTCTGGGGCCAACGTC. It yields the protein CASSTQLTFTGVSSGANV. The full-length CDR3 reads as CASSTQLTFTGVSSGANVLTF.

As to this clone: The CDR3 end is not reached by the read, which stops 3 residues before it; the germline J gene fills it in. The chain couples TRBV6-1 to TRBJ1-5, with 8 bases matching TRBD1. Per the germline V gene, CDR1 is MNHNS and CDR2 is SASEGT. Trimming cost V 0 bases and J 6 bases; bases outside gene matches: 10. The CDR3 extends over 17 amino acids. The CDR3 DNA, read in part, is TGTGCCAGCAGTGAAGCGCTAGGGACAGGTGGAGGTCAGCCC. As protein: CASSEALGTGGGQP. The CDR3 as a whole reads CASSEALGTGGGQPQHF.

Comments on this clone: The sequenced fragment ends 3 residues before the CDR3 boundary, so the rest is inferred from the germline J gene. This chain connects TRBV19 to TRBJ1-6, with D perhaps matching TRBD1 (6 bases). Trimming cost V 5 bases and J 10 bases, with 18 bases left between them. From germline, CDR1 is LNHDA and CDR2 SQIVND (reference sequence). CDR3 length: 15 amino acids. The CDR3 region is CASSLGAGVQSPLHF. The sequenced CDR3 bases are TGTGCCAGTAGTCTAGGCGCAGGGGTGCAATCACCC.

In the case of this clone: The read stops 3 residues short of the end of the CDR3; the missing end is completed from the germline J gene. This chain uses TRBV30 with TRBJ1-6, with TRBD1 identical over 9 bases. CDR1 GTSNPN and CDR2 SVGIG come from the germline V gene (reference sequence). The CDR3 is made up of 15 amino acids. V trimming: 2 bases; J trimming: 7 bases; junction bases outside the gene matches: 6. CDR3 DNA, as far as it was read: TGTGCCTGGAGTCCCAACAGGGGGCAGAATTCACCC. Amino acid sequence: CAWSPNRGQNSP. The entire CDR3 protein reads CAWSPNRGQNSPLHF.

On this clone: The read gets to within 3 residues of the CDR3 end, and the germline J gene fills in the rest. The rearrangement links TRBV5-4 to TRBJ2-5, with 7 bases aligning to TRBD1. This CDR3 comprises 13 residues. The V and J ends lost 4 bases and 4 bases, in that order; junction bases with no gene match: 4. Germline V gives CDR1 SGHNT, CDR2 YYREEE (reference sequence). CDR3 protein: CASSRGGRETQYF. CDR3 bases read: TGTGCCAGCAGCCGAGGGGGCCGAGAGACC.

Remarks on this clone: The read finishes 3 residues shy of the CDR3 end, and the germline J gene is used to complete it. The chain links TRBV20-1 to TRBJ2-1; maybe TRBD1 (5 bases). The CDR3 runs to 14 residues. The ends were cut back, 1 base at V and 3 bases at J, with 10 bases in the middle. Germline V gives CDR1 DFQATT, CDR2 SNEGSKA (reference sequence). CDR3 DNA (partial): TGCAGTGCTAGAGCTCGCAGGGTCTACAATGAG. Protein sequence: CSARARRVYNE. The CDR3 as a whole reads CSARARRVYNEQFF.

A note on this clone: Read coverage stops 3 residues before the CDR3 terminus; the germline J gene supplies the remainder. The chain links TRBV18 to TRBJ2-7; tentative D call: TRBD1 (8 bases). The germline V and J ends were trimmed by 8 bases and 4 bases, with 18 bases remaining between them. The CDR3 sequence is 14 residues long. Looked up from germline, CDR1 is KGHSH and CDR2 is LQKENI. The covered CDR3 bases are TGTGCCAGCAGGCGGACAGGGAGGGAGTACGAG. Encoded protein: CASRRTGREYE. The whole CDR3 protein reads CASRRTGREYEQYF.

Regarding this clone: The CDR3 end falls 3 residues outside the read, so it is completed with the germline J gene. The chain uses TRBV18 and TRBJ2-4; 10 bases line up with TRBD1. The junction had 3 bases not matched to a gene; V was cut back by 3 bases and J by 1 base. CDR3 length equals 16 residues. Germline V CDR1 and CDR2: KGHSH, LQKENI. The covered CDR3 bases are TGTGCCAGCTCACCGGGACAGGGGTGGGCCAAAAACATT. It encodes CASSPGQGWAKNI. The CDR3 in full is CASSPGQGWAKNIQYF.

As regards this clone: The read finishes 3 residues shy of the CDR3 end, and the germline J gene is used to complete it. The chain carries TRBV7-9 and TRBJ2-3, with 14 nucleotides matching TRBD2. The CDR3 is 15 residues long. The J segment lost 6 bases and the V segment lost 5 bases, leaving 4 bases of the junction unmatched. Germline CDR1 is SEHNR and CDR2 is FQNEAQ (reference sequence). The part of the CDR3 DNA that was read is TGTGCCAGCAGCAAGGGACTAGCGGGAGTGGATACG. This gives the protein CASSKGLAGVDT. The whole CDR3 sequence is CASSKGLAGVDTQYF.

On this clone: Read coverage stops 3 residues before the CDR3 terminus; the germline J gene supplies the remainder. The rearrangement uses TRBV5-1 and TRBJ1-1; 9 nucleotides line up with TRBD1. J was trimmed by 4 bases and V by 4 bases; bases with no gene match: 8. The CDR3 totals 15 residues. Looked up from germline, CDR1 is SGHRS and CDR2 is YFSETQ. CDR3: CASSLETGGGTEAFF. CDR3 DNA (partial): TGCGCCAGCAGCCTGGAAACAGGGGGCGGCACTGAA.

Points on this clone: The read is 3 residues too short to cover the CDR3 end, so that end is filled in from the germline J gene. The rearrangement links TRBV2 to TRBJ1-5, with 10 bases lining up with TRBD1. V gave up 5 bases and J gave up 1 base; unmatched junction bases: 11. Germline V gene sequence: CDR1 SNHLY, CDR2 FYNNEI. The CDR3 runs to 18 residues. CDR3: CASSFSRQGAQSNQPQHF. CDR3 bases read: TGTGCCAGCAGTTTTTCGCGACAGGGGGCGCAAAGCAATCAGCCC.

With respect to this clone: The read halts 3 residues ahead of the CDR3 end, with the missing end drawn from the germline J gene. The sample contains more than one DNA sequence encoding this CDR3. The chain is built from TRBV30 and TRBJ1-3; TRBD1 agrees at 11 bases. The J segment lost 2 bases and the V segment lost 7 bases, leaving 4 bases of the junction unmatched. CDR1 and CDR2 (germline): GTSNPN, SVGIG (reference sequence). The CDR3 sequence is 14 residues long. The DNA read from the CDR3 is TGTGCCTTGGGACAGGGGGAACCTGGAAACACC. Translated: CALGQGEPGNT. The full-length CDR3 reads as CALGQGEPGNTIYF.

The sequenced CDR3 bases are TGCAGCGTCCTACAGGGGGCGGGCACCGGGGAG. Amino acid sequence: CSVLQGAGTGE. The entire CDR3 is CSVLQGAGTGELFF. The V and J genes are TRBV29-1 and TRBJ2-2, with TRBD1 matching over 9 bases. The read terminates 3 residues before the CDR3 end, so the remaining end is supplied by the germline J gene. J was trimmed by 4 bases and V by 6 bases; bases with no gene match: 6. The germline V gene encodes CDR1 SQVTM and CDR2 ANQGSEA. CDR3 length: 14 amino acids.